This section outlines one TCR beta chain sequence together with its context. The antigen is unknown. One end of the junction varies from germline; a read error may be responsible. The data originate from a study of blood T cells in healthy people across ages. Study in general: About one barcoded TCR beta cDNA was captured per two T cells.

The draw of peripheral blood yielded roughly 9.1 milliliters from each donor. RNA extraction gave at least 5.5 micrograms of total RNA per sample. A sample-barcoded 5' primer and a J-beta primer mix were used in a second PCR of roughly 6 to 11 cycles. TCRdb reprocessed the 5' RACE reads with MiXCR, giving one entry per CDR3 protein. The sample shows about 640,000 distinct CDR3 sequences, around 43% of them seen only once. Study-level results: Higher diversity, along with more naive CD4+ cells, distinguished long-lived donors from aged donors.

CDR3 size: 14 residues. Germline V gene sequence: CDR1 MNHEY, CDR2 SVGAGI. The specimen was blood. The TCR was taken from an elderly man in good health. V is TRBV6-5 and J is TRBJ2-7, with D perhaps being TRBD1 or TRBD2 (5 bases each). The assigned J gene may be wrong: the sequence end matches TRBJ2-5 better. CDR3 amino acids: CASSDSGTPETQYF. In DNA form, the CDR3 reads TGTGCCAGCAGTGACTCTGGGACGCCAGAGACCCAGTACTTC.